The table lists the clone carrying this TCR beta chain with a few counts. Its antigen is unidentified. The data were obtained in a study of beta chain features in type 1 diabetes. Overall study findings and caveats: An over-representation of cells with high TCR expression could result from cDNA sequencing. There was a moderate but significant shortening of TCRB CDR3s in all four CD4+ subsets of Type 1 diabetes patients. Patients showed naive, central memory and Treg TCRB repertoires that appeared more similar than those of healthy donors. Junctions at VDJ sites from type 1 diabetes patients had fewer insertions and more deletions.

The sequenced template was cDNA made from the entire isolated RNA. Repertoires were generated with immunoSEQ multiplex PCR, while TCRdb's copy carries only in-frame clones and drops some. The sample has hundreds of thousands of clones; roughly a tenth are singletons. Material for sequencing was naive CD4+ T cells from blood. The TCR sequence derives from a young man with type 1 diabetes.

This CDR3 reads CAWNQLVGGFKETQYF. DNA for the CDR3: TGTGCCTGGAACCAACTCGTGGGGGGGTTTAAAGAGACCCAGTACTTC. V gene TRBV30 combines with J gene TRBJ2-5, with 7 bases aligning to TRBD2. After removal of 4 bases from V and 3 bases from J, the junction contained 14 bases not matched to a gene. CDR1 is GTSNPN and CDR2 is SVGIG in the germline V gene (reference sequence). The CDR3 is 16 amino acids.